This T cell receptor (beta chain) was captured in a study of blood T cell repertoires in COVID-19. TCRdb's copy holds only in-frame clones and misses some; the assay was immunoSEQ multiplex PCR. The sample carries under 200,000 clones, around 83% recorded once. This clone was seen only once. Germline lookup yields CDR1 SGHTA and CDR2 FQGTGA. The V and J ends lost 1 base and 6 bases, in that order; junction bases with no gene match: 13. The CDR3 sequence is 17 residues long. The receptor was derived from a man aged 45-60 years with active or convalescent COVID-19. Sequencing used peripheral blood. This chain links TRBV7-3 with TRBJ1-2; TRBD1 aligns across 8 bases. For the CDR3, the DNA is TGTGCCAGCAGCTTAAACCCCCCGGGACAGGCCATACATGGCTACACCTTC. It encodes CASSLNPPGQAIHGYTF.